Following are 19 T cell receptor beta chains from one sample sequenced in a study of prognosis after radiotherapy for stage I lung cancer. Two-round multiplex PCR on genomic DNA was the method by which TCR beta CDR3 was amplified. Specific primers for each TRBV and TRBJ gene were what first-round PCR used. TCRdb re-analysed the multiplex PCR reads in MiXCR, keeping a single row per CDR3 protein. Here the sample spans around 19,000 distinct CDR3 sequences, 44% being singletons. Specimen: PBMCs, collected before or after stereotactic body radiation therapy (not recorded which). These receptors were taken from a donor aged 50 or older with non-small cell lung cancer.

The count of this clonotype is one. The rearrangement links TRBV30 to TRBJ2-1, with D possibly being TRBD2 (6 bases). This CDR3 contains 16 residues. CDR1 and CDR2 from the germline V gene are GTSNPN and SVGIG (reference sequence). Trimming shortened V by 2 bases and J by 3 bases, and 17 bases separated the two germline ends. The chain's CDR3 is CAWSLPRGRFYNEQFF. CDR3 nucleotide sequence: TGTGCCTGGAGTCTGCCGCGGGGAAGATTCTACAATGAGCAGTTCTTC.

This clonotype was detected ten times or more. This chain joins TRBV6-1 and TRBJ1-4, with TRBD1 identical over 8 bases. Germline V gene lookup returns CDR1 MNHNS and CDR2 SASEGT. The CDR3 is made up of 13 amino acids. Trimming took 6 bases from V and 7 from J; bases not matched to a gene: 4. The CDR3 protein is CASSRTGGEKLFF. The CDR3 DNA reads TGTGCCAGCAGCCGAACAGGGGGTGAAAAACTGTTTTTT.

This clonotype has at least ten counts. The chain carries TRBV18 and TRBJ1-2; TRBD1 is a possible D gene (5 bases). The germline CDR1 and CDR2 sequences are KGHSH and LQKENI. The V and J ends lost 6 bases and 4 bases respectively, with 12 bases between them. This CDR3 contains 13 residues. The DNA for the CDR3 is TGTGCCAGCTCCGAGGGGATCGGCTATGGCTACACCTTC. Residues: CASSEGIGYGYTF.

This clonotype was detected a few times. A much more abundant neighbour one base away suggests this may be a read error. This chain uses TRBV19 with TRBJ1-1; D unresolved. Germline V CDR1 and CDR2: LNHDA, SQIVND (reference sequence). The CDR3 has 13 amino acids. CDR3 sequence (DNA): TGTGCCAATAGTTATACAACGAACACTGAAGCTTTCTTT. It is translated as CANSYTTNTEAFF.

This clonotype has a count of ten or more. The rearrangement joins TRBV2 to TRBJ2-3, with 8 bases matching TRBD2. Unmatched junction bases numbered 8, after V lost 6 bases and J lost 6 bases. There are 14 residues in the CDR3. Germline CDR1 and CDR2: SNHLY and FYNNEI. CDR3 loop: CASRNGGGRDTQYF. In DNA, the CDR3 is TGTGCCAGCAGGAACGGGGGGGGACGCGATACGCAGTATTTT.

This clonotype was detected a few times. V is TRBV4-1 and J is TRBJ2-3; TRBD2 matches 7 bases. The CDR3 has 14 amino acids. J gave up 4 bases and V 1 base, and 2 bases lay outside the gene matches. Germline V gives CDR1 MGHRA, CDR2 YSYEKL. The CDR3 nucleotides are TGCGCCAGCAGCCAAGGCGGGGGAGCAGATACGCAGTATTTT. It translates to CASSQGGGADTQYF.

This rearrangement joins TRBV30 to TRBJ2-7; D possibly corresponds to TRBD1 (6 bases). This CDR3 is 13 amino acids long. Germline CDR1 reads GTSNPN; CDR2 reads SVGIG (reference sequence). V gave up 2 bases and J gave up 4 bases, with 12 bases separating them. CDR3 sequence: CAWSRQDGYEQYF. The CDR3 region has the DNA TGTGCCTGGAGTCGACAGGACGGGTACGAGCAGTACTTC.

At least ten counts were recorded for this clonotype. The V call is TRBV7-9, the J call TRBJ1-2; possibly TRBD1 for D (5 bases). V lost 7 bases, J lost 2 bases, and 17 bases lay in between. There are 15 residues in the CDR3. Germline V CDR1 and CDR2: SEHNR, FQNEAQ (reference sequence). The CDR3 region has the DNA TGTGCCAGCATCGAATCCCCGGGACGGAACTATGGCTACACCTTC. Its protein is CASIESPGRNYGYTF.

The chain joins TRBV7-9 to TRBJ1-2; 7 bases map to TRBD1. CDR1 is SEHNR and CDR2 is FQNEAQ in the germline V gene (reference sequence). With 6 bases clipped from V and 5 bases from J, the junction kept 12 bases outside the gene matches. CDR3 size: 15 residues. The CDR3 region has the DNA TGTGCCAGCAGAATCCCGAGAGGGGGCTTGTATGGCTACACCTTC. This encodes CASRIPRGGLYGYTF.

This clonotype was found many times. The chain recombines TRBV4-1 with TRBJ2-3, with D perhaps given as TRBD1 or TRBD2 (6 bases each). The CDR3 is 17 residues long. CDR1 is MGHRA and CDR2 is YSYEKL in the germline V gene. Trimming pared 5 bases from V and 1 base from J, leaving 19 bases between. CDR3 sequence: CASSSLGGENGTDTQYF. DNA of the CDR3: TGCGCCAGCAGCTCCTTGGGGGGCGAGAACGGCACAGATACGCAGTATTTT.

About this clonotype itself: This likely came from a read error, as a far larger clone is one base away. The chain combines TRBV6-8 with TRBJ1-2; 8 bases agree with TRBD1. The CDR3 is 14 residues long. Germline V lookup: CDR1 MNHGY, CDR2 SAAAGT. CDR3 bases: TGTACCAGCAGCCGAGACAGGGGTATGCGGGGCTACACCTTC. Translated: CTSSRDRGMRGYTF.

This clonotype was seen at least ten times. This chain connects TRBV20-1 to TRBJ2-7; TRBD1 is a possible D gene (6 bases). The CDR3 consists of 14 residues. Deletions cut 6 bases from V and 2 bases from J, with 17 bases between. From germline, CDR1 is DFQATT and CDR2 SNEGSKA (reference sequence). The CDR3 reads CSAVSRDITYEQYF. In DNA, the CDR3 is TGCAGTGCCGTGAGCCGGGACATCACCTACGAGCAGTACTTC.

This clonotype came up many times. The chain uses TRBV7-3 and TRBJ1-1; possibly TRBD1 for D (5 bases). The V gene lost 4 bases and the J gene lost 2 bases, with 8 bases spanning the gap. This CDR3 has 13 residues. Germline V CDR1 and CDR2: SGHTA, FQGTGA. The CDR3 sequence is CASSWTTNTEAFF. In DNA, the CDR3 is TGTGCCAGCAGCTGGACAACTAACACTGAAGCTTTCTTT.

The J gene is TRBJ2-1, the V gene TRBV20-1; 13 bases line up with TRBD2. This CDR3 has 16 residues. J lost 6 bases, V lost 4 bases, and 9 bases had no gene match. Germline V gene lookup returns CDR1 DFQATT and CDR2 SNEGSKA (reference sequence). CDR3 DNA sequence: TGCAGTGCTAAAAAAGCCGGGACTAGCGGGACCAATGAGCAGTTCTTC. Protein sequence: CSAKKAGTSGTNEQFF.

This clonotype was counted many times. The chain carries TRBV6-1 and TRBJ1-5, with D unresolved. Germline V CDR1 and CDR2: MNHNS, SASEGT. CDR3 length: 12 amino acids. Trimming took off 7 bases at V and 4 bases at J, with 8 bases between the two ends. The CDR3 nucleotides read TGTGCCAGCACGGCAGAGAATCAGCCCCAGCATTTT. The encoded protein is CASTAENQPQHF.

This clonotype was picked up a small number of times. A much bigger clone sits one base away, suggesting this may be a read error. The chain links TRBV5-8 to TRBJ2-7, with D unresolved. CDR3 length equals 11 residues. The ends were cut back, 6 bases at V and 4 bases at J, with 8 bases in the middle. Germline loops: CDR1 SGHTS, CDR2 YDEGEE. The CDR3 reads CASISPYEQYF. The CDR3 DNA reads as TGTGCCAGCATCTCCCCTTACGAGCAGTACTTC.

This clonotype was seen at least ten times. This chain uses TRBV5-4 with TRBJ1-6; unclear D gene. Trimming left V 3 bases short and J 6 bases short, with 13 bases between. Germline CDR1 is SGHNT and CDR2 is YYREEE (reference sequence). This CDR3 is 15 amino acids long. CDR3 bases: TGTGCCAGCAGCTGGTCGGGATCAGTTAATTCACCCCTCCACTTT. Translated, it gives CASSWSGSVNSPLHF.

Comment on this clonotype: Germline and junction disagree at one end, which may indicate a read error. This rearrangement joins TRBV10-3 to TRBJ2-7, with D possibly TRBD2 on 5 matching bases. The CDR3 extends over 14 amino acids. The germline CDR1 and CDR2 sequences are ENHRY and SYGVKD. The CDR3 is CAIMDSPATYEHYF. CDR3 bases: TGTGCCATCATGGACTCGCCAGCGACCTACGAGCATTACTTC.

The CDR3 DNA sequence: TGTGCCAGCAGTCCTTCGCGGGACCCCCTTGAATACAATGAGCAGTTCTTC. It codes for CASSPSRDPLEYNEQFF. V usage is TRBV12-3 or TRBV12-4 and J usage is TRBJ2-1; a weak D match, TRBD2 (6 bases). CDR3 size: 17 residues. V shed 5 bases and J shed 4 bases, with 21 bases lying between them.